This TCR beta chain originates from a study of chemoradiotherapy in HPV16-positive cancers. Broader study findings: HPV-specific T cells were functionally defined from only two HPV16-positive patients.

About this clone itself: Its antigen remains unidentified.

V dropped 2 bases and J dropped 4 bases, with 8 bases sitting between them. The germline V gene has CDR1 SNHLY and CDR2 FYNNEI. The CDR3 sequence is 13 residues long. TCRdb's copy holds only in-frame clones and misses some; the assay was immunoSEQ multiplex PCR. Among about 6,400 clones listed, roughly 84% were seen once. Sequencing was performed on tumor tissue, taken from a patient who underwent chemoradiotherapy. This TCR was recovered from a human donor with HPV-associated anogenital cancer. The chain has TRBV2 and TRBJ1-2; D is uncertain. CDR3 nucleotides: TGTGCCAGCAGTGAACGCCAGGTCTATGGCTACACCTTC. Translating it yields CASSERQVYGYTF.